This record looks at one T cell receptor (beta chain) sequence and its context. The data were obtained in a study of response to subunit inactivated influenza vaccine. TCRdb reprocessed the RT-PCR reads with MiXCR, giving one entry per CDR3 protein. The sample includes 300,000 to 350,000 distinct CDR3 sequences, roughly 22% of them seen just once. This CDR3 comprises 14 residues. Germline loops: CDR1 MNHNS, CDR2 SASEGT. Trimming shortened V by 5 bases and J by 0 bases, and 11 bases separated the two germline ends. The source is a man aged 50-75 years who received an inactivated influenza vaccine. This chain uses TRBV6-1 with TRBJ2-7; the D gene is possibly TRBD2 (6 bases). The starting material was PBMCs from blood, obtained about 20 months after vaccination. CDR3 sequence: CASSITDYSYEQYF. In nucleotides, the CDR3 is TGTGCCAGCAGTATAACGGACTACTCCTACGAGCAGTACTTC.